This T cell receptor (beta chain) stems from a study of T cell changes during pregnancy in multiple sclerosis. Profiled with immunoSEQ multiplex PCR; TCRdb holds only in-frame clones, not every one. The repertoire has tens of thousands of clones, approximately 91% of them found once; the top ten carry roughly 0.58%. Per germline, CDR1 LNHDA and CDR2 SQIVND (reference sequence). The CDR3 totals 14 residues. Trimming cost V 2 bases and J 7 bases; bases outside gene matches: 4. The source material was CD4+ T cells from peripheral blood mononuclear cells, sampled in the first trimester of pregnancy. This clonotype originated in a female donor with multiple sclerosis, enrolled in a pregnancy study. The chain has TRBV19 and TRBJ1-4; 7 bases match TRBD1. The CDR3 DNA follows: TGTGCCAGTAGTATACGACAGGGAGGTGAAAAACTGTTTTTT. Protein: CASSIRQGGEKLFF.